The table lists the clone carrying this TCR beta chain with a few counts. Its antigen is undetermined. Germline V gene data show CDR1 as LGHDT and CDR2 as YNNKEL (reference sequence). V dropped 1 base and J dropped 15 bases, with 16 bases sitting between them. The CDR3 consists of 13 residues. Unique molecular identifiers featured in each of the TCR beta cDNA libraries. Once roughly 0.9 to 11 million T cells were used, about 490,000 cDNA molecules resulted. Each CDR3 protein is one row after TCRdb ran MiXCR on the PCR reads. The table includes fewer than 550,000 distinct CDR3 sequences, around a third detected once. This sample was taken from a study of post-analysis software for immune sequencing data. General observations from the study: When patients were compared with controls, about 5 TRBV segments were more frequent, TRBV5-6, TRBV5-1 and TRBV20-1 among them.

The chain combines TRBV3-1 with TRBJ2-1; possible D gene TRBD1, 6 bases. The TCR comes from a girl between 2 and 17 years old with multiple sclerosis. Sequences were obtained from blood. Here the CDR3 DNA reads TGTGCCAGCAGCCAAGTCCAAGGGACACTTTTGTTCTTC. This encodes CASSQVQGTLLFF.